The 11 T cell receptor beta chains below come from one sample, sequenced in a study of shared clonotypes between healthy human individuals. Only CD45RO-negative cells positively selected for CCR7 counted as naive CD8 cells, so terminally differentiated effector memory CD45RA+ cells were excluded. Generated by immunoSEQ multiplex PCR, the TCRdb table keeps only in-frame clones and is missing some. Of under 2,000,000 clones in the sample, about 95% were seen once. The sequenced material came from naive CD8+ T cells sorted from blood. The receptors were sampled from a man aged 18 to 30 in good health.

The CDR3 DNA sequence: TGTGCTAGTGGTTTGATACCCGACATGGGAAACATTCAGTACTTC. Its translation is CASGLIPDMGNIQYF. The V gene is TRBV12-5, the J gene TRBJ2-4; no clear D gene. The CDR3 loop spans 15 amino acids. Trimming shortened V by 2 bases and J by 6 bases, and 14 bases separated the two germline ends. Germline V gene lookup returns CDR1 LGHNT and CDR2 FRNRAP.

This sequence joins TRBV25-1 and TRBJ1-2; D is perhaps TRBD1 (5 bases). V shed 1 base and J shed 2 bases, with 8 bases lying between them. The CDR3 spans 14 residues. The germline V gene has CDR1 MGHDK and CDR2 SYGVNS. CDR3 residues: CASSESGGNYGYTF. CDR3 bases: TGTGCCAGCAGTGAATCTGGGGGGAACTATGGCTACACCTTC.

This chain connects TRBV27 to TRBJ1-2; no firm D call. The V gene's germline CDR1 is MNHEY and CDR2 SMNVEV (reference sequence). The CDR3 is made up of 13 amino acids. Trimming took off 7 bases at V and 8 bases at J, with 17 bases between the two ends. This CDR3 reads CASKDGPGGGYTF. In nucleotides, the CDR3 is TGTGCCAGCAAGGATGGCCCCGGAGGCGGCTACACCTTC.

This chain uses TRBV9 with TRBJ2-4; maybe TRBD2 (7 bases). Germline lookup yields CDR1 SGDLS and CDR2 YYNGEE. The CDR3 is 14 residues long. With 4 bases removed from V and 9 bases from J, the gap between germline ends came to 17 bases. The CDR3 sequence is CASSPEGGVTIQYF. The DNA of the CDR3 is TGTGCCAGCAGCCCCGAGGGGGGGGTGACCATTCAGTACTTC.

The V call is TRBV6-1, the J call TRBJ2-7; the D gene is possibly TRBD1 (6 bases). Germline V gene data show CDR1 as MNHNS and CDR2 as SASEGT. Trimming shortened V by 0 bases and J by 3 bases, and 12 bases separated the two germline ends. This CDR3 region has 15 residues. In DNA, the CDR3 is TGTGCCAGCAGTGAAGCGCTGACAGGAGGCTACGAGCAGTACTTC. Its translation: CASSEALTGGYEQYF.

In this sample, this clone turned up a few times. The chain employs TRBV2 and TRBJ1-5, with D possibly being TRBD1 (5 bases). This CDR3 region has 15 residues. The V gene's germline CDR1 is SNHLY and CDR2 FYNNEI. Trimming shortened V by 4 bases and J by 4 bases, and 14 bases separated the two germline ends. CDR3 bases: TGTGCCAGCAGTGGGGATCTGGGGGGGAATCAGCCCCAGCATTTT. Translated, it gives CASSGDLGGNQPQHF.

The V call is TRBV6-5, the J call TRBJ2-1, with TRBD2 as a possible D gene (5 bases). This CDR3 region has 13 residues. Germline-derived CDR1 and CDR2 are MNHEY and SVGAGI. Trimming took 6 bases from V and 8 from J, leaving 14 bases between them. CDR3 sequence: CASSPLDSDEQFF. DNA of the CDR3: TGTGCCAGCAGCCCCCTAGATAGCGATGAGCAGTTCTTC.

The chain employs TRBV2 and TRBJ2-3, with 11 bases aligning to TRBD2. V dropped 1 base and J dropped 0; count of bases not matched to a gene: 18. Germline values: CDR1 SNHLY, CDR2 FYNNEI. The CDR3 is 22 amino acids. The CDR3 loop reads CASSEDATSGGPILPSTDTQYF. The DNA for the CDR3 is TGTGCCAGCAGTGAAGACGCAACTAGCGGGGGACCTATTCTTCCTAGCACAGATACGCAGTATTTT. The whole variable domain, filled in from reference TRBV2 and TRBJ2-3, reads EPEVTQTPSHQVTQMGQEVILRCVPISNHLYFYWYRQILGQKVEFLVSFYNNEISEKSEIFDDQFSVERPDGSNFTLKIRSTKLEDSAMYFCASSEDATSGGPILPSTDTQYFGPGTRLTVL.

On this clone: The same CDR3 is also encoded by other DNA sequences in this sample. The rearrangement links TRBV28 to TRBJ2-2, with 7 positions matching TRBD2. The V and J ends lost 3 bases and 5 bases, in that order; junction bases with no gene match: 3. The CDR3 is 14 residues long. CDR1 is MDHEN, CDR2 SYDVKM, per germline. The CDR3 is CASSLTGGTGELFF. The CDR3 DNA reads TGTGCCAGCAGTTTGACCGGGGGGACCGGGGAGCTGTTTTTT.

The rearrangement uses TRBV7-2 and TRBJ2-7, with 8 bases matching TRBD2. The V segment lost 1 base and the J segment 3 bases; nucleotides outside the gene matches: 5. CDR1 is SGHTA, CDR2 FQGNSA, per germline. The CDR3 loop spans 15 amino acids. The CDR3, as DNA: TGTGCCAGCAGCTTAGTCGGGACTAGTGACTACGAGCAGTACTTC. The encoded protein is CASSLVGTSDYEQYF.

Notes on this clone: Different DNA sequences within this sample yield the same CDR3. In nucleotides, the CDR3 is TGTGCCAGCAGGGGACCCGGGGAGCTGTTTTTT. Translating gives CASRGPGELFF. V is TRBV6-5 and J is TRBJ2-2; D possibly matches TRBD1 or TRBD2 (5 bases each). The CDR3 runs 11 residues. Germline loops: CDR1 MNHEY, CDR2 SVGAGI. Trimming took 6 bases from V and 6 from J, leaving 5 bases between them.